A selection of T cell receptor beta chains follows, all from one sample in a study of CD8 T cells in Susac syndrome. TCRdb used MiXCR to reprocess the immunoSEQ multiplex PCR reads, holding one entry per CDR3 protein. In the table there are 400,000 or so distinct CDR3 sequences, approximately 85% of which are singletons. Sample: CD8+ T cells from PBMCs. These receptors were collected from a human donor with multiple sclerosis. The CDR3 runs from the conserved cysteine through the conserved F or W. The order of the fields is CDR3 protein, CDR3 DNA, D gene, V gene, clone size, J gene. D genes are given only for firm matches. Rows may omit the clone size; those that give it use once, few, many or a size class.

CDR3: CASSTRGWGNQPQHF; DNA: TGTGCCAGTAGTACAAGGGGATGGGGCAATCAGCCCCAGCATTTT; D: -; V: TRBV19; size: -; J: TRBJ1-5
CDR3: CASSSRGSTEAFF; DNA: TGTGCCAGCAGCTCGCGGGGGAGCACTGAAGCTTTCTTT; D: -; V: TRBV5-8; size: -; J: TRBJ1-1
CDR3: CASSHLATESSYEQYF; DNA: TGCGCCAGCAGCCACCTCGCGACAGAGAGCTCCTACGAGCAGTACTTC; D: -; V: TRBV4-1; size: -; J: TRBJ2-7
CDR3: CASSYNLAGGGDTQYF; DNA: TGTGCCAGCAGTTACAACTTAGCGGGAGGGGGAGATACGCAGTATTTT; D: TRBD2; V: TRBV6-5; size: -; J: TRBJ2-3
CDR3: CASSIKEAGYNEQFF; DNA: TGTGCCAGTAGTATAAAAGAGGCGGGCTACAATGAGCAGTTCTTC; D: -; V: TRBV19; size: -; J: TRBJ2-1
CDR3: CASSYSLGGAAYNEQFF; DNA: TGTGCCAGCAGTTACTCTCTAGGGGGAGCCGCTTACAATGAGCAGTTCTTC; D: -; V: TRBV6-5; size: -; J: TRBJ2-1
CDR3: CASSTTGVGFF; DNA: TGTGCCAGCAGTACCACAGGGGTCGGGTTCTTC; D: TRBD1; V: TRBV27; size: -; J: TRBJ2-1
CDR3: CASSLVRGFTDTQYF; DNA: TGTGCCAGCAGCTTAGTTCGCGGATTCACAGATACGCAGTATTTT; D: -; V: TRBV7-9; size: -; J: TRBJ2-3
CDR3: CASSFSRETDTQYF; DNA: TGTGCCAGCAGTTTCTCCAGGGAGACAGATACGCAGTATTTT; D: -; V: TRBV27; size: -; J: TRBJ2-3
CDR3: CSARDAGLSTEAFF; DNA: TGCAGTGCTAGAGATGCAGGGCTGAGCACTGAAGCTTTCTTT; D: -; V: TRBV20-1; size: once; J: TRBJ1-1
CDR3: CAWSVFPNRADQPQHF; DNA: TGTGCCTGGAGTGTATTCCCTAACAGGGCGGATCAGCCCCAGCATTTT; D: -; V: TRBV30; size: -; J: TRBJ1-5
CDR3: CAWKVAGGHTGELFF; DNA: TGTGCCTGGAAGGTCGCGGGAGGACACACCGGGGAGCTGTTTTTT; D: TRBD2; V: TRBV30; size: -; J: TRBJ2-2
CDR3: CASLGADTQYF; DNA: TGCGCCAGCCTGGGGGCAGATACGCAGTATTTT; D: -; V: TRBV5-1; size: once; J: TRBJ2-3
CDR3: CASSLTGRSQQFF; DNA: TGTGCCAGCAGTTTGACAGGAAGGTCTCAGCAGTTCTTC; D: -; V: TRBV28; size: -; J: TRBJ2-1
CDR3: CASSYVYEQYF; DNA: TGTGCCAGCAGTTACGTATACGAGCAGTACTTC; D: -; V: TRBV6-2/TRBV6-3; size: few; J: TRBJ2-7
CDR3: CASVRAGGTEAFF; DNA: TGTGCTAGTGTAAGGGCGGGGGGCACTGAAGCTTTCTTT; D: -; V: TRBV12-5; size: once; J: TRBJ1-1
CDR3: CASSPWTRFSYEQYF; DNA: TGTGCCAGCAGTCCCTGGACCCGTTTCTCCTACGAGCAGTACTTC; D: -; V: TRBV12-3/TRBV12-4; size: -; J: TRBJ2-7
CDR3: CASSKGTDTQYF; DNA: TGTGCCAGCAGCAAGGGGACAGATACGCAGTATTTT; D: -; V: TRBV6-1; size: few; J: TRBJ2-3
CDR3: CASSPSWGASTGELFF; DNA: TGTGCCAGCAGTCCTTCGTGGGGGGCGAGCACCGGGGAGCTGTTTTTT; D: -; V: TRBV27; size: -; J: TRBJ2-2
CDR3: CASSVDRGEEDTQYF; DNA: TGTGCCAGCAGCGTGGACAGGGGAGAAGAAGATACGCAGTATTTT; D: TRBD1; V: TRBV5-5; size: -; J: TRBJ2-3
CDR3: CASSHLSGAAYEQYF; DNA: TGCGCCAGCAGCCACCTTAGCGGGGCCGCCTACGAGCAGTACTTC; D: TRBD2; V: TRBV4-1; size: -; J: TRBJ2-7
CDR3: CATQGGSYNEQFF; DNA: TGTGCCACCCAGGGGGGCTCCTACAATGAGCAGTTCTTC; D: -; V: TRBV10-3; size: -; J: TRBJ2-1
CDR3: CASSPGHPGRGTEAFF; DNA: TGTGCCAGCAGTCCGGGACACCCCGGAAGGGGGACTGAAGCTTTCTTT; D: -; V: TRBV12-3/TRBV12-4; size: once; J: TRBJ1-1
CDR3: CASSLAEGITNTGELFF; DNA: TGTGCCAGCAGTTTAGCTGAGGGGATCACGAACACCGGGGAGCTGTTTTTT; D: -; V: TRBV12-3/TRBV12-4; size: -; J: TRBJ2-2
CDR3: CASSLFPSGGAWQETQYF; DNA: TGTGCCAGCAGTTTGTTCCCTAGCGGGGGGGCGTGGCAAGAGACCCAGTACTTC; D: TRBD2; V: TRBV27; size: -; J: TRBJ2-5
CDR3: CASSDTVTGGFHTEAFF; DNA: TGTGCCAGCAGTGATACCGTGACAGGGGGCTTTCACACTGAAGCTTTCTTT; D: TRBD1; V: TRBV2; size: -; J: TRBJ1-1
CDR3: CASSSTYGANRNTYEQFF; DNA: TGTGCCAGCAGCTCCACCTACGGGGCAAACCGAAACACGTATGAGCAGTTCTTC; D: -; V: TRBV11-2; size: -; J: TRBJ2-1
CDR3: CASSQAPGPYEQYF; DNA: TGTGCCAGCAGCCAAGCTCCGGGTCCTTACGAGCAGTACTTC; D: -; V: TRBV3-1; size: -; J: TRBJ2-7
CDR3: CASSPQGFTEAFF; DNA: TGTGCCAGCAGTCCACAGGGGTTCACTGAAGCTTTCTTT; D: TRBD1; V: TRBV27; size: -; J: TRBJ1-1
CDR3: CASSLVRTGELFF; DNA: TGTGCCAGCAGCTTGGTTAGGACCGGGGAGCTGTTTTTT; D: -; V: TRBV5-6; size: -; J: TRBJ2-2
CDR3: CASSQELAGFYNEQFF; DNA: TGTGCCAGCAGCCAAGAATTAGCGGGATTCTACAATGAGCAGTTCTTC; D: TRBD2; V: TRBV4-2; size: few; J: TRBJ2-1
CDR3: CASTTGGPYEQYF; DNA: TGTGCCAGCACTACAGGGGGTCCCTACGAGCAGTACTTC; D: TRBD1; V: TRBV6-1; size: few; J: TRBJ2-7
CDR3: CSVADRTEAFF; DNA: TGCAGCGTTGCCGACAGAACTGAAGCTTTCTTT; D: -; V: TRBV29-1; size: -; J: TRBJ1-1
CDR3: CASSLNAGSTDTQYF; DNA: TGTGCCAGCAGTTTAAACGCGGGTAGCACAGATACGCAGTATTTT; D: -; V: TRBV27; size: -; J: TRBJ2-3
CDR3: CASRLQEGTEAFF; DNA: TGTGCCAGCAGGCTACAGGAGGGCACTGAAGCTTTCTTT; D: -; V: TRBV6-5; size: -; J: TRBJ1-1
CDR3: CASSPWGSGSINEQFF; DNA: TGTGCCAGCAGCCCGTGGGGTAGCGGGAGTATTAATGAGCAGTTCTTC; D: TRBD2; V: TRBV9; size: once; J: TRBJ2-1
CDR3: CASSLHLGEKLFF; DNA: TGTGCCAGCAGCTTGCACCTGGGTGAAAAACTGTTTTTT; D: -; V: TRBV7-2; size: -; J: TRBJ1-4
CDR3: CASSLSIFDTQYF; DNA: TGTGCCAGCAGTTTATCGATTTTTGATACGCAGTATTTT; D: -; V: TRBV27; size: -; J: TRBJ2-3
CDR3: CASSLTPGTALSRLAVYEQYF; DNA: TGTGCCAGCAGCCTAACCCCCGGGACTGCGCTGAGTCGACTAGCGGTCTACGAGCAGTACTTC; D: TRBD2; V: TRBV11-2; size: -; J: TRBJ2-7
CDR3: CASRRLGPINEKLFF; DNA: TGTGCCAGCAGGCGATTGGGACCGATTAATGAAAAACTGTTTTTT; D: -; V: TRBV2; size: -; J: TRBJ1-4
CDR3: CASSALLQVQGSNEQFF; DNA: TGTGCCAGCAGCGCCCTGTTGCAGGTACAGGGGAGCAATGAGCAGTTCTTC; D: TRBD1; V: TRBV7-9; size: -; J: TRBJ2-1
CDR3: CASSPGASGGVGHNEQFF; DNA: TGTGCCAGCAGCCCCGGGGCTAGCGGGGGCGTAGGGCACAATGAGCAGTTCTTC; D: TRBD2; V: TRBV11-2; size: -; J: TRBJ2-1
CDR3: CSAKGLGQESYEQYF; DNA: TGCAGTGCTAAAGGGTTGGGACAGGAGTCCTACGAGCAGTACTTC; D: TRBD1; V: TRBV20-1; size: -; J: TRBJ2-7
CDR3: CASVRPRSPLHF; DNA: TGTGCCAGCGTCCGACCAAGATCACCCCTCCACTTT; D: -; V: TRBV7-9; size: -; J: TRBJ1-6
CDR3: CASSTGSPEAFF; DNA: TGTGCCAGCAGCACAGGGTCTCCTGAAGCTTTCTTT; D: -; V: TRBV6-2/TRBV6-3; size: -; J: TRBJ1-1
CDR3: CASSQGREGFSPLHF; DNA: TGTGCCAGCAGCCAAGGTCGGGAGGGTTTCTCACCCCTCCACTTT; D: -; V: TRBV6-1; size: -; J: TRBJ1-6
CDR3: CATSDRGQGANNEQFF; DNA: TGTGCCACCAGTGACCGGGGACAGGGGGCTAACAATGAGCAGTTCTTC; D: TRBD1; V: TRBV24-1; size: -; J: TRBJ2-1
CDR3: CASSSRRAGETDTQYF; DNA: TGTGCCAGCAGCTCCCGAAGGGCGGGAGAAACAGATACGCAGTATTTT; D: TRBD2; V: TRBV7-9; size: -; J: TRBJ2-3
CDR3: CASRNMEWGYTF; DNA: TGTGCCAGCAGGAATATGGAGTGGGGCTACACCTTC; D: -; V: TRBV9; size: -; J: TRBJ1-2
CDR3: CASRQQGARGYTF; DNA: TGTGCCAGCAGGCAACAGGGGGCTCGGGGCTACACCTTC; D: TRBD1; V: TRBV6-1; size: -; J: TRBJ1-2
CDR3: CASSNPPGAGELFF; DNA: TGTGCCAGCAGTAATCCTCCAGGGGCCGGGGAGCTGTTTTTT; D: -; V: TRBV6-2/TRBV6-3; size: -; J: TRBJ2-2
CDR3: CASSQARGGDSQAFF; DNA: TGCGCCAGCAGCCAAGCTCGGGGGGGGGACAGTCAAGCTTTCTTT; D: TRBD1; V: TRBV4-1; size: -; J: TRBJ1-1
CDR3: CAASRGPTYEQYF; DNA: TGTGCCGCCTCGAGGGGGCCCACCTACGAGCAGTACTTC; D: TRBD1; V: TRBV6-1; size: -; J: TRBJ2-7